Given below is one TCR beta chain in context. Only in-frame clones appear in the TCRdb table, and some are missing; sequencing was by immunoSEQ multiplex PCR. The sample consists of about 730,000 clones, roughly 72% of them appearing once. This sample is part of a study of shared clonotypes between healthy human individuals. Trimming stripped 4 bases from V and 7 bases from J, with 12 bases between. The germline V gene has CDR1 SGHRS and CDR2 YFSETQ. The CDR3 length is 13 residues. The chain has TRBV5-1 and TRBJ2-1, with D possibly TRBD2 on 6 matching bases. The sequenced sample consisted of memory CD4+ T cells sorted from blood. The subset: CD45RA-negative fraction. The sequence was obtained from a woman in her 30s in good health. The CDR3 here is CASSPLAENEQFF. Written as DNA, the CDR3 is TGCGCCAGCAGCCCGTTAGCGGAAAATGAGCAGTTCTTC.